The 5 T cell receptor beta chains below were found in one sample sequenced in a study of post-analysis software for immune sequencing data. Study-wide results and caveats: A few TRBV segments occurring more often in patients than controls included TRBV5-6, TRBV5-1 and TRBV20-1.

The antigens these receptors bind are not known. The TCR beta cDNA libraries contained unique molecular identifiers. Each CDR3 protein is one row after TCRdb ran MiXCR on the PCR reads. The data hold some 370,000 distinct CDR3 sequences, with about a third observed a single time. Sequenced: blood. The receptors originated from a girl aged 5-17 years with multiple sclerosis.

V usage is TRBV5-5 and J usage is TRBJ2-3, with D tentatively TRBD2 (6 bases). The length of the CDR3 is 16 residues. Per the germline V gene, CDR1 is SGHKS and CDR2 is YYEKEE (reference sequence). The V gene lost 0 bases and the J gene lost 1 base, with 12 bases spanning the gap. CDR3 in amino acids: CASSLGAASGTDTQYF. The CDR3, as DNA: TGTGCCAGCAGCTTGGGTGCGGCTAGCGGCACAGATACGCAGTATTTT.

This clonotype showed up many times. This chain uses TRBV6-5 with TRBJ2-1; the D gene is possibly TRBD2 (5 bases). The CDR3 length is 13 residues. Germline CDR1 MNHEY, CDR2 SVGAGI. Trimming removed 1 base at V and 8 bases at J, with 9 bases between. The CDR3: CASSYFERDEQFF. Here the CDR3 DNA reads TGTGCCAGCAGTTACTTCGAGAGGGATGAGCAGTTCTTC.

This clonotype was observed a handful of times. The DNA of the CDR3 is TGTGCCTGGAGTCGGGGTAGGGGTGAGCAGTTCTTC. It encodes CAWSRGRGEQFF. This chain links TRBV30 with TRBJ2-1; D is perhaps TRBD1 or TRBD2 (5 bases each). The V gene lost 2 bases and the J gene lost 9 bases, with 11 bases spanning the gap. From germline, CDR1 is GTSNPN and CDR2 SVGIG (reference sequence). This CDR3 comprises 12 residues. The entire variable domain, with the rest obtained from reference TRBV30 and TRBJ2-1, is as follows: SQTIHQWPATLVQPVGSPLSLECTVEGTSNPNLYWYRQAAGRGLQLLFYSVGIGQISSEVPQNLSASRPQDRQFILSSKKLLLSDSGFYLCAWSRGRGEQFFGPGTRLTVL.

V usage is TRBV7-8 and J usage is TRBJ2-7; no reliable D call. This CDR3 comprises 14 residues. Per the germline V gene, CDR1 is SGHVS and CDR2 is FQNEAQ. V was trimmed by 5 bases and J by 3 bases, leaving 14 bases between them. In DNA form, the CDR3 reads TGTGCCAGCAGCCTTTCTAGAGTCGGCTACGAGCAGTACTTC. Encoded protein: CASSLSRVGYEQYF.

This clonotype was detected many times. The rearrangement joins TRBV18 to TRBJ2-5, with no clear D. The V and J ends lost 0 bases and 0 bases respectively, with 5 bases between them. CDR1 and CDR2 (germline): KGHSH, LQKENI. The CDR3 extends over 14 amino acids. Written as DNA, the CDR3 is TGTGCCAGCTCACCACCAAACAACCAAGAGACCCAGTACTTC. Translated: CASSPPNNQETQYF.